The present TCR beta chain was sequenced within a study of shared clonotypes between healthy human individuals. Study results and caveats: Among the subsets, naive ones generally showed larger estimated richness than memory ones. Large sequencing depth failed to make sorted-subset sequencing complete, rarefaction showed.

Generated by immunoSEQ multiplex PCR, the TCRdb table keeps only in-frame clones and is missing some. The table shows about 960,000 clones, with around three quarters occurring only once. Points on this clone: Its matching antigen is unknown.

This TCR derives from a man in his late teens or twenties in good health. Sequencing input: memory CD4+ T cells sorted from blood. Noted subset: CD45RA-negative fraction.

The CDR3 DNA reads TGTGCCAGCAGCGTAGAAGGGACAGGGTTGAATGAGCAGTTCTTC. Translated, it gives CASSVEGTGLNEQFF. The rearrangement joins TRBV9 to TRBJ2-1; 9 bases fit TRBD1. Germline V gives CDR1 SGDLS, CDR2 YYNGEE. J was trimmed by 7 bases and V by 0 bases; bases with no gene match: 5. The CDR3 length is 15 residues. Looking up the rest from reference TRBV9 and TRBJ2-1 gives the full variable domain: DSGVTQTPKHLITATGQRVTLRCSPRSGDLSVYWYQQSLDQGLQFLIQYYNGEERAKGNILERFSAQQFPDLHSELNLSSLELGDSALYFCASSVEGTGLNEQFFGPGTRLTVL.